Each of the 10 T cell receptor beta chains below was sequenced from the same sample in a study of early T cells in non-severe SARS-CoV-2 infection. Each CDR3 protein gets one entry after TCRdb re-called the 5' RACE reads with MiXCR. The repertoire holds 80,000 to 95,000 distinct CDR3 sequences, with about 12% as singletons. Sequencing was done on a sample of whole blood. The receptor source for this set is an adult who was a healthcare worker with PCR-confirmed SARS-CoV-2 infection or an uninfected control (not recorded which).

This clonotype was counted at least ten times. In nucleotides, the CDR3 is TGTGCCATCAGTGAGTCCCAGGGGGAGACTGAAGCTTTCTTT. Protein product: CAISESQGETEAFF. V is TRBV10-3 and J is TRBJ1-1; 7 bases align to TRBD1. The CDR3 runs to 14 residues. Germline V gene lookup returns CDR1 ENHRY and CDR2 SYGVKD. J was trimmed by 5 bases and V by 0 bases; bases with no gene match: 3.

The J gene is TRBJ2-1, the V gene TRBV20-1, with 10 bases aligning to TRBD2. The CDR3 is made up of 14 amino acids. Trimming took 5 bases from V and 9 from J; bases not matched to a gene: 10. Per the germline V gene, CDR1 is DFQATT and CDR2 is SNEGSKA (reference sequence). The CDR3 protein is CSASPAGGRSEQFF. In DNA, the CDR3 is TGCAGTGCTTCCCCAGCGGGAGGGCGTAGTGAGCAGTTCTTC.

This clonotype was picked up many times. V is TRBV6-2 or TRBV6-3 and J is TRBJ1-1; 7 bases map to TRBD1. CDR1 MNHEY and CDR2 SVGEGT come from the germline V gene. This CDR3 region has 16 residues. V gave up 6 bases and J gave up 4 bases; unmatched junction bases: 14. CDR3 sequence reads: CASSLDSTGRGTEAFF. The CDR3 bases are TGTGCCAGCAGCCTTGATTCGACAGGGCGAGGCACTGAAGCTTTCTTT.

The rearrangement links TRBV5-6 to TRBJ1-2; no firm D call. CDR1 and CDR2 (germline): SGHDT, YYEEEE. The V end lost 4 bases, the J end lost 8 bases, and 15 bases lay between the germline ends. The CDR3 is 13 amino acids. CDR3 residues: CASSLPMGTGYTF. The CDR3 region has the DNA TGTGCCAGCAGCCTCCCGATGGGAACGGGCTACACCTTC.

V gene TRBV7-2 combines with J gene TRBJ2-2; D is undetermined. The V end lost 7 bases, the J end lost 4 bases, and 10 bases lay between the germline ends. CDR1 is SGHTA, CDR2 FQGNSA, per germline. The CDR3 has 13 residues. CDR3 coding DNA: TGTGCCAGCACCTTGGCTCTCACCGGGGAGCTGTTTTTT. The encoded protein is CASTLALTGELFF.

The chain is built from TRBV2 and TRBJ2-1; 11 bases are a match to TRBD2. This CDR3 comprises 13 residues. Germline-derived CDR1 and CDR2 are SNHLY and FYNNEI. Germline trimming cut 2 bases from V and 12 bases from J; bases unmatched to any gene: 3. CDR3 in amino acids: CASSETSGSRQFF. The DNA of the CDR3 is TGTGCCAGCAGTGAAACTAGCGGGAGTCGGCAGTTCTTC.

Notes on this clonotype: As the CDR3 is not closed by the conserved phenylalanine or tryptophan, this likely results from a read error. The rearrangement links TRBV12-3 or TRBV12-4 to TRBJ2-2; TRBD2 matches at 8 bases. The CDR3 has 15 amino acids. Trimming removed 3 bases from V and 4 bases from J; junction bases left unmatched: 4. The DNA of the CDR3 is TGTGCCAGCAGTTTCGTGACTAGCGTCACCGGGGAGCTGTTTTTA. Its translation is CASSFVTSVTGELFL.

The chain couples TRBV29-1 to TRBJ1-2; no definite D call. This CDR3 has 11 amino acids. The V gene lost 1 base and the J gene lost 9 bases, with 9 bases spanning the gap. Germline V CDR1 and CDR2: SQVTM, ANQGSEA. The CDR3 reads CSVEGGARYTF. CDR3 sequence (DNA): TGCAGCGTTGAAGGGGGAGCTCGCTACACCTTC.

This clonotype came up a few times. J is TRBJ1-1 and V is TRBV5-1; possible D gene TRBD1, 5 bases. This CDR3 spans 14 amino acids. From germline, CDR1 is SGHRS and CDR2 YFSETQ. V was clipped by 4 bases and J by 3 bases, with 13 bases between them. CDR3 coding DNA: TGCGCCAGCAGCGTTTGGACGGGGGACACTGAAGCTTTCTTT. Protein sequence: CASSVWTGDTEAFF. Together with reference TRBV5-1 and TRBJ1-1, the CDR3 gives the full variable domain: KAGVTQTPRYLIKTRGQQVTLSCSPISGHRSVSWYQQTPGQGLQFLFEYFSETQRNKGNFPGRFSGRQFSNSRSEMNVSTLELGDSALYLCASSVWTGDTEAFFGQGTRLTVV.

CDR3 sequence: CSAGRAPEQYF. CDR3 sequence (DNA): TGCAGTGCCGGGAGGGCCCCCGAGCAGTACTTC. The chain uses TRBV20-1 and TRBJ2-7; 8 bases match TRBD2. V shed 6 bases, J shed 6 bases, and the junction held 4 bases outside the gene matches. Germline V gene sequence: CDR1 DFQATT, CDR2 SNEGSKA (reference sequence). The CDR3 length is 11 residues.